This T cell receptor (beta chain) appears in the sequencing data of a study of beta chain features in type 1 diabetes. Study results and limitations: Moderate but significant shortening of TCRB CDR3s was recorded in all four CD4+ subsets from Type 1 diabetes patients. Researchers caution that PCR might favor shorter templates, equally among patients and controls.

What was sequenced were expressed TCRB transcripts, since all of the isolated RNA had been reverse transcribed. The average output of naive, central memory and regulatory T cell samples was millions of reads. Clones were read by immunoSEQ multiplex PCR, and TCRdb kept only the in-frame ones, dropping some. This sample carries hundreds of thousands of clones, more than 13% of them seen once, and the ten largest clones take 0.03% to 0.04%. This clone was observed a few times. Its antigen is undetermined. V gave up 8 bases and J gave up 2 bases, with 13 bases separating them. CDR1 and CDR2 from the germline V gene are SNHLY and FYNNEI. The CDR3 sequence is 14 residues long.

Material for sequencing was naive CD4+ T cells from blood. This chain connects TRBV2 to TRBJ1-3; TRBD1 might be the D (6 bases). The TCR originated in a man between 18 and 35 years old with type 1 diabetes. CDR3 nucleotide sequence: TGTGCCAGCCGACAGGCAACGGCTGGAAACACCATATATTTT. Translation: CASRQATAGNTIYF.